This TCR beta chain came from a study of T cell repertoires in cytomegalovirus infection. Germline CDR1 and CDR2: SNHLY and FYNNEI. The CDR3 extends over 14 amino acids. Trimming cost V 4 bases and J 8 bases, with 17 bases left between them. TCRdb ran MiXCR on the reads and lists one entry per CDR3 protein. The data contain 250,000 or so distinct CDR3 sequences, 9% to 15% of them singletons. This clonotype has a handful of counts. J is TRBJ1-2 and V is TRBV2; D uncertain. This clonotype originated in a human donor in good health (CMV status not recorded). Some clones in this sample may be carry-over from other donors' samples. Sequencing was performed on PBMCs. The DNA for the CDR3 is TGTGCCAGCAGTGTCTCGGGCTCCTCCGGGGGCTACACCTTC. It translates to CASSVSGSSGGYTF.